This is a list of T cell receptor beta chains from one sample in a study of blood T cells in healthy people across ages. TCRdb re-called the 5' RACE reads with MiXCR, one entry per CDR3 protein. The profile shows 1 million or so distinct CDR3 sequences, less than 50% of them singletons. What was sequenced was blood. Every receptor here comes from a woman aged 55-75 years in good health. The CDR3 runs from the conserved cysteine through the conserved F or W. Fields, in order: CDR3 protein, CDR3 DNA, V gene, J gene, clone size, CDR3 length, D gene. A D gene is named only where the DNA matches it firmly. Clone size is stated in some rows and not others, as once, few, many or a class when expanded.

CDR3 protein: CASSSTADEQFF; CDR3 DNA: TGTGCCAGCAGCTCGACGGCAGACGAGCAGTTCTTC; V gene: TRBV5-5; J gene: TRBJ2-1; clone size: NA; CDR3 length: 12; D gene: NA
CDR3 protein: CASSENRIQETQYF; CDR3 DNA: TGTGCCAGCAGCGAGAACCGGATACAAGAGACCCAGTACTTC; V gene: TRBV11-1; J gene: TRBJ2-5; clone size: few; CDR3 length: 14; D gene: NA
CDR3 protein: CASSQDHQGFSPEAFF; CDR3 DNA: TGTGCCAGCAGCCAAGACCACCAGGGTTTCAGCCCTGAAGCTTTCTTT; V gene: TRBV14; J gene: TRBJ1-1; clone size: NA; CDR3 length: 16; D gene: NA
CDR3 protein: CASTPRPSGEQYF; CDR3 DNA: TGTGCCAGCACCCCTAGACCTTCGGGGGAGCAGTACTTC; V gene: TRBV28; J gene: TRBJ2-7; clone size: NA; CDR3 length: 13; D gene: NA
CDR3 protein: CASSGTGTGDYGYTF; CDR3 DNA: TGTGCCAGCAGTGGTACCGGGACAGGGGACTATGGCTACACCTTC; V gene: TRBV6-6; J gene: TRBJ1-2; clone size: NA; CDR3 length: 15; D gene: TRBD1
CDR3 protein: CASGGELETQYF; CDR3 DNA: TGTGCCAGCGGCGGGGAGTTAGAGACCCAGTACTTC; V gene: TRBV12-3/TRBV12-4; J gene: TRBJ2-5; clone size: once; CDR3 length: 12; D gene: NA
CDR3 protein: CASTPFSGDALETQYF; CDR3 DNA: TGTGCCAGCACCCCTTTCTCAGGGGACGCTTTAGAGACCCAGTACTTC; V gene: TRBV6-1; J gene: TRBJ2-5; clone size: NA; CDR3 length: 16; D gene: NA
CDR3 protein: CASSKQGATSYEQYF; CDR3 DNA: TGTGCCAGCAGTAAACAGGGGGCGACGTCCTACGAGCAGTACTTC; V gene: TRBV6-1; J gene: TRBJ2-7; clone size: NA; CDR3 length: 15; D gene: TRBD1
CDR3 protein: CASSAGQGAGETQYF; CDR3 DNA: TGTGCCAGCAGCGCGGGACAGGGGGCAGGAGAGACCCAGTACTTC; V gene: TRBV11-2; J gene: TRBJ2-5; clone size: NA; CDR3 length: 15; D gene: TRBD1
CDR3 protein: CASSLDRLGPPYEQYF; CDR3 DNA: TGTGCCAGCAGTTTAGATAGGCTAGGGCCTCCCTACGAGCAGTACTTC; V gene: TRBV27; J gene: TRBJ2-7; clone size: NA; CDR3 length: 16; D gene: NA
CDR3 protein: CAWSVRPGTDTQYF; CDR3 DNA: TGTGCCTGGAGTGTACGCCCCGGGACAGATACGCAGTATTTT; V gene: TRBV30; J gene: TRBJ2-3; clone size: NA; CDR3 length: 14; D gene: NA
CDR3 protein: CASAGTGTYEQYF; CDR3 DNA: TGTGCCAGCGCCGGGACGGGTACTTACGAGCAGTACTTC; V gene: TRBV7-9; J gene: TRBJ2-7; clone size: NA; CDR3 length: 13; D gene: NA
CDR3 protein: CASSWGVKQDEQFF; CDR3 DNA: TGTGCCAGCAGTTGGGGCGTTAAGCAGGATGAGCAGTTCTTC; V gene: TRBV12-3/TRBV12-4; J gene: TRBJ2-1; clone size: many; CDR3 length: 14; D gene: NA
CDR3 protein: CASSYGLADSDEQYF; CDR3 DNA: TGTGCCAGCAGTTACGGACTAGCTGACTCCGATGAGCAGTACTTC; V gene: TRBV6-2/TRBV6-3; J gene: TRBJ2-7; clone size: few; CDR3 length: 15; D gene: TRBD2
CDR3 protein: CASSSRLAAAYEQYF; CDR3 DNA: TGTGCCAGCAGCTCGCGACTAGCGGCGGCCTACGAGCAGTACTTC; V gene: TRBV11-2; J gene: TRBJ2-7; clone size: NA; CDR3 length: 15; D gene: TRBD2
CDR3 protein: CAGSHRTGIGANVLTF; CDR3 DNA: TGTGCCGGCAGCCATCGGACAGGGATTGGGGCCAACGTCCTGACTTTC; V gene: TRBV14; J gene: TRBJ2-6; clone size: NA; CDR3 length: 16; D gene: TRBD1
CDR3 protein: CAIKADSTDTQYF; CDR3 DNA: TGTGCCATCAAAGCGGACAGCACAGATACGCAGTATTTT; V gene: TRBV10-3; J gene: TRBJ2-3; clone size: few; CDR3 length: 13; D gene: NA
CDR3 protein: CSVWPSGRADNEQFF; CDR3 DNA: TGCAGCGTGTGGCCTAGCGGGAGGGCCGACAATGAGCAGTTCTTC; V gene: TRBV29-1; J gene: TRBJ2-1; clone size: NA; CDR3 length: 15; D gene: TRBD2
CDR3 protein: CASIGGGAYGYTF; CDR3 DNA: TGTGCCAGCATAGGGGGCGGGGCCTATGGCTACACCTTC; V gene: TRBV25-1; J gene: TRBJ1-2; clone size: NA; CDR3 length: 13; D gene: TRBD1
CDR3 protein: CASSKRNLMGDEQFF; CDR3 DNA: TGTGCCAGCAGCAAGAGAAACCTTATGGGGGATGAGCAGTTCTTC; V gene: TRBV7-2; J gene: TRBJ2-1; clone size: NA; CDR3 length: 15; D gene: NA
CDR3 protein: CATSLRHETQYF; CDR3 DNA: TGTGCCACCAGTCTCCGTCATGAGACCCAGTACTTC; V gene: TRBV15; J gene: TRBJ2-5; clone size: few; CDR3 length: 12; D gene: NA
CDR3 protein: CASRGGRQYF; CDR3 DNA: TGTGCCAGTAGGGGGGGAAGGCAGTATTTT; V gene: TRBV12-3/TRBV12-4; J gene: TRBJ2-3; clone size: NA; CDR3 length: 10; D gene: NA
CDR3 protein: CSVTLAGAGYNEQFF; CDR3 DNA: TGCAGCGTTACTCTAGCGGGAGCCGGGTACAATGAGCAGTTCTTC; V gene: TRBV29-1; J gene: TRBJ2-1; clone size: NA; CDR3 length: 15; D gene: TRBD2
CDR3 protein: CASCYRDPGFSPLHF; CDR3 DNA: TGTGCCAGTTGCTACAGGGATCCTGGGTTTTCACCCCTCCACTTT; V gene: TRBV27; J gene: TRBJ1-6; clone size: NA; CDR3 length: 15; D gene: NA
CDR3 protein: CSELGGSNQPQHF; CDR3 DNA: TGCAGTGAACTGGGGGGTAGCAATCAGCCCCAGCATTTT; V gene: TRBV20-1; J gene: TRBJ1-5; clone size: few; CDR3 length: 13; D gene: NA
CDR3 protein: CASEGQGDYEQYF; CDR3 DNA: TGTGCCAGCGAGGGACAGGGGGACTACGAGCAGTACTTC; V gene: TRBV28; J gene: TRBJ2-7; clone size: few; CDR3 length: 13; D gene: TRBD1
CDR3 protein: CATSDRVIGEQFF; CDR3 DNA: TGTGCCACCAGTGATCGCGTTATAGGTGAGCAGTTCTTC; V gene: TRBV24-1; J gene: TRBJ2-1; clone size: NA; CDR3 length: 13; D gene: NA
CDR3 protein: CASSVTWATEAFF; CDR3 DNA: TGTGCCAGCAGCGTAACATGGGCCACTGAAGCTTTCTTT; V gene: TRBV7-2; J gene: TRBJ1-1; clone size: few; CDR3 length: 13; D gene: NA
CDR3 protein: CAWRQGRNTEAFF; CDR3 DNA: TGTGCCTGGAGGCAGGGAAGGAACACTGAAGCTTTCTTT; V gene: TRBV30; J gene: TRBJ1-1; clone size: few; CDR3 length: 13; D gene: NA
CDR3 protein: CSATQTRGLAGSSYNEQFF; CDR3 DNA: TGCAGTGCTACCCAGACCCGGGGACTAGCGGGGAGCTCCTACAATGAGCAGTTCTTC; V gene: TRBV20-1; J gene: TRBJ2-1; clone size: many; CDR3 length: 19; D gene: TRBD2
CDR3 protein: CASSYSRGGRAQYEQYF; CDR3 DNA: TGTGCCAGCAGTTACTCGAGGGGCGGGAGGGCCCAGTATGAGCAGTACTTC; V gene: TRBV6-5; J gene: TRBJ2-7; clone size: few; CDR3 length: 17; D gene: TRBD2
CDR3 protein: CASSTGPLNTEAFF; CDR3 DNA: TGTGCCAGTAGTACGGGACCTCTGAACACTGAAGCTTTCTTT; V gene: TRBV19; J gene: TRBJ1-1; clone size: NA; CDR3 length: 14; D gene: NA
CDR3 protein: CASSYGGTGVGYEQYF; CDR3 DNA: TGTGCCAGCAGTTACGGGGGGACGGGAGTGGGCTACGAGCAGTACTTC; V gene: TRBV6-5; J gene: TRBJ2-7; clone size: NA; CDR3 length: 16; D gene: NA
CDR3 protein: CSARVRNTEAFF; CDR3 DNA: TGCAGTGCTAGAGTACGAAACACTGAAGCTTTCTTT; V gene: TRBV20-1; J gene: TRBJ1-1; clone size: NA; CDR3 length: 12; D gene: NA
CDR3 protein: CASSQSGTADYEQYF; CDR3 DNA: TGCGCCAGCAGCCAATCCGGGACGGCGGACTACGAGCAGTACTTC; V gene: TRBV4-1; J gene: TRBJ2-7; clone size: NA; CDR3 length: 15; D gene: NA
CDR3 protein: CASRFGTELHQPQHF; CDR3 DNA: TGCGCCAGCAGGTTTGGGACGGAATTGCATCAGCCCCAGCATTTT; V gene: TRBV5-1; J gene: TRBJ1-5; clone size: few; CDR3 length: 15; D gene: NA
CDR3 protein: CASSRTGTGVVTNTEAFF; CDR3 DNA: TGCGCCAGCAGCCGAACCGGGACAGGGGTTGTAACTAACACTGAAGCTTTCTTT; V gene: TRBV5-1; J gene: TRBJ1-1; clone size: NA; CDR3 length: 18; D gene: TRBD1
CDR3 protein: CASSFRQQGTQYF; CDR3 DNA: TGTGCCAGCAGCTTTCGACAACAGGGGACCCAGTACTTC; V gene: TRBV11-2; J gene: TRBJ2-5; clone size: NA; CDR3 length: 13; D gene: NA
CDR3 protein: CAGRGDREYNEQFF; CDR3 DNA: TGTGCCGGCCGGGGGGACAGGGAGTACAATGAGCAGTTCTTC; V gene: TRBV7-2; J gene: TRBJ2-1; clone size: NA; CDR3 length: 14; D gene: TRBD1
CDR3 protein: CSATKPSGGSYGYTF; CDR3 DNA: TGCAGTGCTACAAAGCCTTCAGGGGGCAGCTATGGCTACACCTTC; V gene: TRBV20-1; J gene: TRBJ1-2; clone size: NA; CDR3 length: 15; D gene: TRBD1
CDR3 protein: CASSTRDRGQGADTQYF; CDR3 DNA: TGCGCCAGCAGCACCCGGGACAGGGGCCAGGGGGCAGATACGCAGTATTTT; V gene: TRBV4-1; J gene: TRBJ2-3; clone size: few; CDR3 length: 17; D gene: TRBD1
CDR3 protein: CASSPLTSGGYNEQYF; CDR3 DNA: TGCGCCAGCAGCCCCCTGACTAGCGGGGGGTACAATGAGCAGTACTTC; V gene: TRBV5-1; J gene: TRBJ2-7; clone size: once; CDR3 length: 16; D gene: TRBD2
CDR3 protein: CASSLGQGATDEQFF; CDR3 DNA: TGTGCCAGCAGCTTGGGCCAGGGGGCGACGGATGAGCAGTTCTTC; V gene: TRBV5-4; J gene: TRBJ2-1; clone size: NA; CDR3 length: 15; D gene: TRBD1
CDR3 protein: CASSGGQGGNYGYTF; CDR3 DNA: TGTGCCAGCAGTGGAGGACAGGGGGGTAACTATGGCTACACCTTC; V gene: TRBV12-3/TRBV12-4; J gene: TRBJ1-2; clone size: NA; CDR3 length: 15; D gene: TRBD1
CDR3 protein: CASSFRWGSHYEQYF; CDR3 DNA: TGTGCCAGCAGTTTTAGGTGGGGATCCCATTACGAGCAGTACTTC; V gene: TRBV27; J gene: TRBJ2-7; clone size: NA; CDR3 length: 15; D gene: NA
CDR3 protein: CASRPGRLNTEAFF; CDR3 DNA: TGTGCCAGCAGACCTGGACGGTTGAACACTGAAGCTTTCTTT; V gene: TRBV28; J gene: TRBJ1-1; clone size: NA; CDR3 length: 14; D gene: NA
CDR3 protein: CASRVRDNSPLHF; CDR3 DNA: TGTGCCAGCAGGGTACGGGACAATTCACCCCTCCACTTT; V gene: TRBV28; J gene: TRBJ1-6; clone size: NA; CDR3 length: 13; D gene: NA